The rows below give T cell receptor beta chains drawn from one sample of a study of beta chain features in type 1 diabetes. Sequencing used immunoSEQ multiplex PCR; TCRdb keeps in-frame clones, though not all of them. There are hundreds of thousands of clones in the sample; around 8% occur only once, and approximately 0.47% lies in the top ten. Input material: central memory CD4+ T cells from blood. Source of these receptors: a woman between 18 and 29 years old in good health. The conserved cysteine and the conserved F or W are not part of the CDR3 here.

ASSLVLAGRETQY,TRBV7-9,TRBJ2-5
ASSYSDRVLPEQF,TRBV6-5,TRBJ2-1
ASSQGQAYTDTQY,TRBV5-1,TRBJ2-3
ASSRENRVLGGYT,TRBV5-8,TRBJ1-2
ASSPRWNGETQY,TRBV5-1,TRBJ2-5
ASSLQQGTNEQF,TRBV5-1,TRBJ2-1
ASTLDVTFNQPQH,TRBV2,TRBJ1-5
ASRVTSRAMDEQY,TRBV7-2,TRBJ2-7
ASRAGTPYLEQY,TRBV5-1,TRBJ2-7
ASSLDPANYGYT,TRBV7-2,TRBJ1-2
ASRIRRDSANYGYT,TRBV19,TRBJ1-2
ASSLEGPNTGELF,TRBV27,TRBJ2-2
ASSPGDTLNTEAF,TRBV4-2,TRBJ1-1
AIRGNSRDRTYYEQY,TRBV10-3,TRBJ2-7
ASSLNNNEQF,TRBV18,TRBJ2-1
ASSDSKAAF,TRBV2,TRBJ1-1
ASSSGTLNNEQF,TRBV19,TRBJ2-1
ASSFSAGNTEAF,TRBV7-2,TRBJ1-1
ASSATLSTRSNTGELF,TRBV9,TRBJ2-2
SVERDTTEAF,TRBV29-1,TRBJ1-1
ASSWDAPSDGYT,TRBV7-9,TRBJ1-2
ASSIGLAGNTGELF,TRBV5-1,TRBJ2-2
ASSQSGQKTNVLT,TRBV7-6,TRBJ2-6
ASSQDRQGAYTEAF,TRBV4-2,TRBJ1-1
ASSQMRTAQY,TRBV14,TRBJ2-3
SVGLYTGAEQF,TRBV29-1,TRBJ2-1
ASSSNYNEQF,TRBV28,TRBJ2-1
ASSLDTGGDRVYEQY,TRBV11-2,TRBJ2-7
ASSQEAYVGHEQF,TRBV4-3,TRBJ2-1
ASSPGTETYEQY,TRBV9,TRBJ2-7
ASSVAGGGGGYT,TRBV9,TRBJ1-2
ASSPGTGPYGYT,TRBV5-1,TRBJ1-2
ASSLDAGLTPVYNEQF,TRBV7-9,TRBJ2-1
ASSFLRGGGSSYNEQF,TRBV7-9,TRBJ2-1
ATTSGRAGDTQY,TRBV6-1,TRBJ2-3
ASSLFGRANTEAF,TRBV5-4,TRBJ1-1
ASRTGTGSGNTIY,TRBV6-5,TRBJ1-3
ASSLAWASGSNEQF,TRBV7-6,TRBJ2-1
SAKQGYEQY,TRBV20-1,TRBJ2-7
ASSFGQLYGYT,TRBV13,TRBJ1-2
SVEAGATAF,TRBV29-1,TRBJ1-1
ASSLFSGKETQY,TRBV7-2,TRBJ2-5
ASRAGLAGYEQY,TRBV2,TRBJ2-7
ASKRGHGVSGANVLT,TRBV19,TRBJ2-6
ASSPLHGRYEQY,TRBV18,TRBJ2-7
ASSLAGVSTGELF,TRBV11-2,TRBJ2-2
ASSRAVGEQNNEQF,TRBV4-2,TRBJ2-1
SQYLESGSNSYEQY,TRBV29-1,TRBJ2-7
ASSPPPGVISGELF,TRBV18,TRBJ2-2